This T cell receptor (beta chain) is from a study of blood T cell repertoires in COVID-19. Background on the study: There were acute and convalescent COVID-19 samples, and they came from the United States, Italy and Spain. Nucleic acid was either cDNA or gDNA, and it came from T cells, B-cell-depleted T cells, or PBMCs.

Original processing notes: Counts of nucleated cells, estimated from reference gene primer amplification, were obtained. TCRdb keeps only in-frame clones here, not all; method: immunoSEQ multiplex PCR. Clone size and V and J calls were adopted from that table, with D and trimming inferred from the DNA. Found here are approximately 440,000 clones, 88% of them singletons; the top ten hold around an eighth. Trimming cost V 5 bases and J 10 bases, with 15 bases left between them. The CDR3 runs to 13 residues. CDR1 and CDR2 from the germline V gene are LNHDA and SQIVND (reference sequence). Followed over time, Seattle patients had been enrolled while infection was active.

Sequenced input: peripheral blood. This clonotype originated in a woman between 45 and 60 years old with COVID-19, enrolled during active disease. The rearrangement links TRBV19 to TRBJ2-1, with D maybe TRBD1 (6 bases). The chain's CDR3 is CASSPDWQGEQFF. The CDR3 DNA sequence: TGTGCCAGTAGTCCGGACTGGCAGGGGGAGCAGTTCTTC.